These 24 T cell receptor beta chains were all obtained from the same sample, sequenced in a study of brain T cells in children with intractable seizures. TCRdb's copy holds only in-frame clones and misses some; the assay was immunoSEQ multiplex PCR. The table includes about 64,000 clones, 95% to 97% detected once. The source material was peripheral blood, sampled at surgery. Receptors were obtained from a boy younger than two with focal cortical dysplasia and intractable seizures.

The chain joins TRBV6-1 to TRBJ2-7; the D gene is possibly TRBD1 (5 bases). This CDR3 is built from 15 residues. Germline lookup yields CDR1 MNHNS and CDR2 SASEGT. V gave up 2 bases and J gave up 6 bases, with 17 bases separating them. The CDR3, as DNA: TGTGCCAGCAGTGAACTTGGGGCAGGGATTGGCGAGCAGTACTTC. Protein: CASSELGAGIGEQYF.

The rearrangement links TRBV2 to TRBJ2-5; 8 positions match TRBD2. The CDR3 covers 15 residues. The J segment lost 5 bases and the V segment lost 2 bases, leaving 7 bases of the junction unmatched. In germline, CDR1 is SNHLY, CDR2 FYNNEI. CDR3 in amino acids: CASSELGTSYETQYF. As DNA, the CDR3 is TGTGCCAGCAGTGAATTGGGGACTAGTTACGAGACCCAGTACTTC.

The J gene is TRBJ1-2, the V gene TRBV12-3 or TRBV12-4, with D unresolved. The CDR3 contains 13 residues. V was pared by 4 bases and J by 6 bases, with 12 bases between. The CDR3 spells CASSYPQRDGYTF. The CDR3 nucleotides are TGTGCCAGCAGTTACCCTCAGCGGGATGGCTACACCTTC.

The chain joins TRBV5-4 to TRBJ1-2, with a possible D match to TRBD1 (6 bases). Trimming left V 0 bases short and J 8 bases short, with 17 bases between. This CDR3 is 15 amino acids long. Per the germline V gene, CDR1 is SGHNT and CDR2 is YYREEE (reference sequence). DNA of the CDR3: TGTGCCAGCAGCTTGGTTCTGGGACCCCAGGGGGGCTACACCTTC. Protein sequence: CASSLVLGPQGGYTF.

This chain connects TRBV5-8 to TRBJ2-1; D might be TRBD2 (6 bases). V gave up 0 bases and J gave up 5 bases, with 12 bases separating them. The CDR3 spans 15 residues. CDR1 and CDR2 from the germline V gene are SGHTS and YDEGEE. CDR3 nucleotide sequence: TGTGCCAGCAGCTTGGGGACCGGGACTCACAATGAGCAGTTCTTC. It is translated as CASSLGTGTHNEQFF. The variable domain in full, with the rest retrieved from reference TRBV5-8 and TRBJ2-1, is EAGVTQSPTHLIKTRGQQATLRCSPISGHTSVYWYQQALGLGLQFLLWYDEGEERNRGNFPPRFSGRQFPNYSSELNVNALELEDSALYLCASSLGTGTHNEQFFGPGTRLTVL.

The CDR3 sequence: CASSSSRDRNEKLFF. The CDR3 DNA sequence: TGTGCCAGCAGCTCTTCCCGGGACAGGAATGAAAAACTGTTTTTT. This chain links TRBV11-2 with TRBJ1-4; 8 bases match TRBD1. Per germline, CDR1 SGHAT and CDR2 FQNNGV. The CDR3 runs 15 residues. J gave up 5 bases and V 4 bases, and 6 bases lay outside the gene matches.

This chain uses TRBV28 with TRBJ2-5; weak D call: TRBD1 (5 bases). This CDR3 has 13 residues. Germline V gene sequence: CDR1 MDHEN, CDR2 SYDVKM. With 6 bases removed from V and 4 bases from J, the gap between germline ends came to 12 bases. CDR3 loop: CASSPGRVETQYF. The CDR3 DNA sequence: TGTGCCAGCAGCCCGGGCAGGGTAGAGACCCAGTACTTC.

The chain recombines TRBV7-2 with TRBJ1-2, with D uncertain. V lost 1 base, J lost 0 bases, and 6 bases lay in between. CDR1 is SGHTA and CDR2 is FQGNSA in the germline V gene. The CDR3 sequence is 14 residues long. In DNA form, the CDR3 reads TGTGCCAGCAGCTTAGGTCGGGCTAACTATGGCTACACCTTC. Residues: CASSLGRANYGYTF.

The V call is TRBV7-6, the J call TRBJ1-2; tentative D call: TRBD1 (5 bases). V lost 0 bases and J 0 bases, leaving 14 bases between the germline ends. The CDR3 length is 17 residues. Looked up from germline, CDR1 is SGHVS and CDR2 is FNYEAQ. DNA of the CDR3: TGTGCCAGCAGCTTAGCTCAGTCTGGGGGAGCTAACTATGGCTACACCTTC. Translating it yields CASSLAQSGGANYGYTF.

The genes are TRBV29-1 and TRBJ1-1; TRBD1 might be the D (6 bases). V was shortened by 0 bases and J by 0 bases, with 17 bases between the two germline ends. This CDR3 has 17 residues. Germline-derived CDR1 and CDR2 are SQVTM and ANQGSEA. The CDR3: CSVEDGFGQPMNTEAFF. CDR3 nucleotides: TGCAGCGTTGAAGATGGGTTCGGACAGCCAATGAACACTGAAGCTTTCTTT.

The CDR3 loop is CASSFLYNEQFF. The CDR3 nucleotides are TGTGCCAGCAGCTTCTTGTACAATGAGCAGTTCTTC. The chain uses TRBV7-8 and TRBJ2-1; D gene uncertain. V shed 3 bases and J shed 4 bases, with 4 bases lying between them. The CDR3 has 12 amino acids. The germline gives CDR1 SGHVS, CDR2 FQNEAQ.

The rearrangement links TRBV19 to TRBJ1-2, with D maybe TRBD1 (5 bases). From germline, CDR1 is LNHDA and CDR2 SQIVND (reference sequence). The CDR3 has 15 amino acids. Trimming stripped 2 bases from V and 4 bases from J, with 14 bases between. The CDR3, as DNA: TGTGCCAGTAGTATACGCGATGGGGCTAGCTATGGCTACACCTTC. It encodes CASSIRDGASYGYTF.

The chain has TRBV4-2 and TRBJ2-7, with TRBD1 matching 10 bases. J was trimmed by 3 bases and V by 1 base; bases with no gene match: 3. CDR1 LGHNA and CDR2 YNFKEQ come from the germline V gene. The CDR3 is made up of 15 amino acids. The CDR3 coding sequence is TGTGCCAGCAGCCAAGGTAGGACAGGGGGCTACGAGCAGTACTTC. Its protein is CASSQGRTGGYEQYF.

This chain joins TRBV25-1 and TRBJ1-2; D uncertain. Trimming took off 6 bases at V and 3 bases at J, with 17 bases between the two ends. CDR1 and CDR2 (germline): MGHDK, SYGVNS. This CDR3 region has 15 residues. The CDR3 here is CASRPRLGRHYGYTF. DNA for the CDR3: TGTGCCAGCAGGCCAAGGCTGGGTCGGCACTATGGCTACACCTTC.

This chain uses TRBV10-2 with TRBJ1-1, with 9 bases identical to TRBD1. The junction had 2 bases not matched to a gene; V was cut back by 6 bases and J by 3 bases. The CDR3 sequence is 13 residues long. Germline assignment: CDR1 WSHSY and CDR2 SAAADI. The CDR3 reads CASSNRGHTEAFF. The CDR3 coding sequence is TGCGCCAGCAGCAACAGGGGGCACACTGAAGCTTTCTTT.

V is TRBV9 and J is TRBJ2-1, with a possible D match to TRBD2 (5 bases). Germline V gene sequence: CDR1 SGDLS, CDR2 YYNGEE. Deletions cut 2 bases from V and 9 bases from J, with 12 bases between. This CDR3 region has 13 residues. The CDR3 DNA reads TGTGCCAGCAGCGTTTCTACTAGTACTGAGCAGTTCTTC. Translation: CASSVSTSTEQFF.

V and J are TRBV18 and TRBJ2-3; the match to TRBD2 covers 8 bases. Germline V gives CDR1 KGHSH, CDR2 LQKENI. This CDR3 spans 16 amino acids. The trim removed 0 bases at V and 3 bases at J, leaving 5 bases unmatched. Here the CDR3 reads CASSPPYAGGTDTQYF. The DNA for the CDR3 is TGTGCCAGCTCACCACCGTACGCGGGGGGAACAGATACGCAGTATTTT. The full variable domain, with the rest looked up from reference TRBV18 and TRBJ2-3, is NAGVMQNPRHLVRRRGQEARLRCSPMKGHSHVYWYRQLPEEGLKFMVYLQKENIIDESGMPKERFSAEFPKEGPSILRIQQVVRGDSAAYFCASSPPYAGGTDTQYFGPGTRLTVL.

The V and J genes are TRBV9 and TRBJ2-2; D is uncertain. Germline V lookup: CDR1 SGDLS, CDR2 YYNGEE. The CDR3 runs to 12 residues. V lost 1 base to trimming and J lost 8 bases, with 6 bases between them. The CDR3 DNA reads TGTGCCAGCAGCGTACGAAAGGGGGAGCTGTTTTTT. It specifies CASSVRKGELFF.

The CDR3 nucleotides read TGTGCCAGCAACCCCCCCGGGACTCCTCTGGACGAGCAGTACTTC. Its translation: CASNPPGTPLDEQYF. The chain couples TRBV28 to TRBJ2-7, with TRBD2 as a possible D gene (6 bases). Deletions cut 7 bases from V and 5 bases from J, with 21 bases between. CDR3 length: 15 residues. CDR1 MDHEN and CDR2 SYDVKM come from the germline V gene.

The CDR3 DNA is TGCGCCAGCAGCCAACTGGGGGGGGTATATGGCTACACCTTC. Its protein is CASSQLGGVYGYTF. This chain joins TRBV4-1 and TRBJ1-2, with D maybe TRBD1 (5 bases). CDR1 and CDR2 from the germline V gene are MGHRA and YSYEKL. Deletions cut 2 bases from V and 5 bases from J, with 12 bases between. The CDR3 is 14 residues long.

In DNA form, the CDR3 reads TGTGCCAGCAGTGACGGTGCGGGAGATACGCAGTATTTT. It codes for CASSDGAGDTQYF. The V gene is TRBV6-1, the J gene TRBJ2-3; a possible D gene is TRBD2 (5 bases). V was clipped by 3 bases and J by 5 bases, with 9 bases between them. Germline CDR1 and CDR2: MNHNS and SASEGT. This CDR3 is 13 amino acids long.

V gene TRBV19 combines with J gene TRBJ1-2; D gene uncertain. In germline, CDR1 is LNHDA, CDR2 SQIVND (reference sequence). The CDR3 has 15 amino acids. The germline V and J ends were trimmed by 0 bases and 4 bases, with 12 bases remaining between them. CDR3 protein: CASSIDQAVGYGYTF. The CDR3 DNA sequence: TGTGCCAGTAGTATAGATCAGGCGGTAGGCTATGGCTACACCTTC.

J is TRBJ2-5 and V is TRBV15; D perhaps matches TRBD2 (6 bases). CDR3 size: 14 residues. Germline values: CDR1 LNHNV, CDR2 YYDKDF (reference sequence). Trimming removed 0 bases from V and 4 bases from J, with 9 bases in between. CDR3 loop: CATSRDRSGETQYF. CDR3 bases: TGTGCCACCAGCAGAGATCGTAGCGGAGAGACCCAGTACTTC.

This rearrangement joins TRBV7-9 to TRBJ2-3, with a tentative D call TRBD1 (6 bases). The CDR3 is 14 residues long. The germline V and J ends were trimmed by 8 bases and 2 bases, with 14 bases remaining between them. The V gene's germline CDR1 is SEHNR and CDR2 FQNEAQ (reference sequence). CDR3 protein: CASARAGVTDTQYF. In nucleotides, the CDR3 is TGTGCCAGCGCTCGCGCAGGGGTCACAGATACGCAGTATTTT.